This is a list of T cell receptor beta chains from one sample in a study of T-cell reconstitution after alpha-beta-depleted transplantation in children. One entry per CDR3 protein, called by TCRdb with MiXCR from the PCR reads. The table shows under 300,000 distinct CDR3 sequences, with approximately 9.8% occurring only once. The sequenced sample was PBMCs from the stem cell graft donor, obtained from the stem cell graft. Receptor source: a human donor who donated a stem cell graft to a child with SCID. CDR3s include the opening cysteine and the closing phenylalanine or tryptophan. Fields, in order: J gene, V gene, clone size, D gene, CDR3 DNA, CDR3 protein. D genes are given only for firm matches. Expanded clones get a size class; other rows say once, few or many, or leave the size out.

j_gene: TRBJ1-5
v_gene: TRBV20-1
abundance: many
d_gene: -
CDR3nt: TGCAGTGCTAGAGATCGACAGTCAAGCGATCAGCCCCAGCATTTT
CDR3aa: CSARDRQSSDQPQHF

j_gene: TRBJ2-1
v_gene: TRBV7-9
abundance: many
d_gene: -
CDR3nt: TGTGCCAGCAGTTTAGCCCCGAGCTCCTACAATGAGCAGTTCTTC
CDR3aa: CASSLAPSSYNEQFF

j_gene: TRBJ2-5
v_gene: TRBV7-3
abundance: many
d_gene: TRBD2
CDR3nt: TGTGCCAGCAGCTTTGGGCGGGGGGGTGTATGGCAAGAGACCCAGTACTTC
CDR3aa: CASSFGRGGVWQETQYF

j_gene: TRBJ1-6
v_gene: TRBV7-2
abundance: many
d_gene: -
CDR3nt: TGTGCCAGCAGCCCGTCAAATTCACCCCTCCACTTT
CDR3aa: CASSPSNSPLHF

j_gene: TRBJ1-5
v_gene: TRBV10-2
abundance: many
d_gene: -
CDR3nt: TGCGCCAGCAGTGAGGGAGGGAATCAGCCCCAGCATTTT
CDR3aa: CASSEGGNQPQHF

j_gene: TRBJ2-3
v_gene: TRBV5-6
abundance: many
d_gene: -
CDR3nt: TGTGCCAGCAGCCGCTTCGTCGGACAGAGCACAGATACGCAGTATTTT
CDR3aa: CASSRFVGQSTDTQYF

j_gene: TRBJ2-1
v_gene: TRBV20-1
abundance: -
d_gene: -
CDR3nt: TGCAGTCCTAGAGATGAAGCAGCCCAGAGCTCCTACAATGAGCAGTTCTTC
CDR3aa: CSPRDEAAQSSYNEQFF

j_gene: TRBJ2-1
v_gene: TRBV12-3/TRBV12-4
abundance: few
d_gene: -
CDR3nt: TGTGCCAGCAGTTTATTCCTAGGGGGTAACAATGAGCAGTTCTTC
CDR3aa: CASSLFLGGNNEQFF

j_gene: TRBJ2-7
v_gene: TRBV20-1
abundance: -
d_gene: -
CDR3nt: TGCAGTGCCCTTCCGCGGGGTGAGCCCTACGAGCTGTACTTC
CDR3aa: CSALPRGEPYELYF

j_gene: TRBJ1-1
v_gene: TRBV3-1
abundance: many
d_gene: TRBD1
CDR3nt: TGTGCCAGCAACAAAAGGGACAGGGCGAACACTGAAGCTTTCTTT
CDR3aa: CASNKRDRANTEAFF

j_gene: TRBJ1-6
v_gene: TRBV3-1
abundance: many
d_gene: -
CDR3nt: TGTGCCAGCAGCGCGCAGAGCTCCTATAATTCACCCCTCCACTTT
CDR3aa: CASSAQSSYNSPLHF

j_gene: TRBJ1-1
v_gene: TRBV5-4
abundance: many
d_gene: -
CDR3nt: TGTGCCAGCAGCTATATGGGGGGGGACACTGAAGCTTTCTTT
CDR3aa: CASSYMGGDTEAFF

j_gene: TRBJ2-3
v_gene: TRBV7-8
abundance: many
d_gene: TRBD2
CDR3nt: TGTGCCAGCAGCCCGCTCGCCCACATTGAGCGGGGACGTTCCACAGATACGCAGTATTTT
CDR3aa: CASSPLAHIERGRSTDTQYF

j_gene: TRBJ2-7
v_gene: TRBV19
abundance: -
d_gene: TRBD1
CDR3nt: TGTGCCAGTAGTATAGCCGGACAGGGACTGTACGAGCAGTACTTC
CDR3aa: CASSIAGQGLYEQYF

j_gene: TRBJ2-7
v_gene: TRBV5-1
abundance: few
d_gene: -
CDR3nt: TGCGCCAGCAGCTTGGGCATTCGGGGTGGGGGCGAGCAGTACTTC
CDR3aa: CASSLGIRGGGEQYF

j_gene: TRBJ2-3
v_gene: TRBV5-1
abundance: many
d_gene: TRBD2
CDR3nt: TGCGCCAGCACCCGGACAACGGGGGGAGATACGCAGTATTTT
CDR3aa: CASTRTTGGDTQYF

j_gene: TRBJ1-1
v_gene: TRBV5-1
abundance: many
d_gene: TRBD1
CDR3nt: TGCGCCAGCAGCTTGGGGACAGGGGGCACTGAAGCTTTCTTT
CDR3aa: CASSLGTGGTEAFF

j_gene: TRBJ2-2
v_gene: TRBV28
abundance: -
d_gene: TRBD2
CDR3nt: TGTGCCAGCAGTGGGCGGGGGGGGGCGAACACCGGGGAGCTGTTTTTT
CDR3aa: CASSGRGGANTGELFF

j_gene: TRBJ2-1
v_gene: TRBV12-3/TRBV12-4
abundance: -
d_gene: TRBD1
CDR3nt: TGTGCCAGCAGTCCGGGACAGAGGCACAATGAGCAGTTCTTC
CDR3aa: CASSPGQRHNEQFF

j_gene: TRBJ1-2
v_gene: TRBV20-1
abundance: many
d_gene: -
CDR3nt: TGCAGTGCTAGAGATTGGGCAGGGATTGTTGGCTACACCTTC
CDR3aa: CSARDWAGIVGYTF

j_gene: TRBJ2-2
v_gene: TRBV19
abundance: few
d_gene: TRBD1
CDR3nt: TGTGCCATCGGGACAGGGCGGGCCTTCGCGAACACCGGGGAGCTGTTTTTT
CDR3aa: CAIGTGRAFANTGELFF

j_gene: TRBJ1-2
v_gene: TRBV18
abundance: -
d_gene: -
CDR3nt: TGTGCCAGCTCACCTCCGGACAGAAATGGCTACACCTTC
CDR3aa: CASSPPDRNGYTF

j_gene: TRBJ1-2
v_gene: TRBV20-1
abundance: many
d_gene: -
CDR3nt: TGCAGTGCTAGAGATCTCAAATGGGGATTTTCAAACTATGGCTACACCTTC
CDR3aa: CSARDLKWGFSNYGYTF

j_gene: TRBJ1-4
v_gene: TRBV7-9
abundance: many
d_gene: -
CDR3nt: TGTGCCAGCAGCTTAGCAGGGACGGAAAAACTGTTTTTT
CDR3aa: CASSLAGTEKLFF

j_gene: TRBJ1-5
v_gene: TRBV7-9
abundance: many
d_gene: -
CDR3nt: TGTGCCAGCAGCTCGAGTGTGGGTCAGCCCCAGCATTTT
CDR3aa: CASSSSVGQPQHF

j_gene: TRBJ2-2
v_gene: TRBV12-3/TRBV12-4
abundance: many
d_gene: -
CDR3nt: TGTGCCAGCAGGGCGGCCGGGGAGCTGTTTTTT
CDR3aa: CASRAAGELFF

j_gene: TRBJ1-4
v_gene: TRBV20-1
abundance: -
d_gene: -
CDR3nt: TGCAGTGCTAGAGCCTGGGGGGGCGATGAAAAACTGTTTTTT
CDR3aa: CSARAWGGDEKLFF

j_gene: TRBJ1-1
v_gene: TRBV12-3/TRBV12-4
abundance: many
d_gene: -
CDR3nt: TGTGCCAGCAGTTTAAATCCCTCCACTGAAGCTTTCTTT
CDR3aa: CASSLNPSTEAFF

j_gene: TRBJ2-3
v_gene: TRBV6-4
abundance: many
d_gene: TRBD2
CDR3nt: TGTGCCAGCAGTGTGGGAACTAGCGGCACAGATACGCAGTATTTT
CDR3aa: CASSVGTSGTDTQYF

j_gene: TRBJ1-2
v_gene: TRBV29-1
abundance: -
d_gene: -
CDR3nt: TGCAGCGTTGTAAGTGACTATGGCTACACCTTC
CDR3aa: CSVVSDYGYTF

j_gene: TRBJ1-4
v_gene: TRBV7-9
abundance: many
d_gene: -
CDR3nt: TGTGCCAGCAGCTTAGCCTTCGAAAAACTGTTTTTT
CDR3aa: CASSLAFEKLFF

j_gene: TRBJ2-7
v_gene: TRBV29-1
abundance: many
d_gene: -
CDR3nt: TGCAGCGTTGTACACCGGGGAGACGAGCAGTACTTC
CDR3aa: CSVVHRGDEQYF

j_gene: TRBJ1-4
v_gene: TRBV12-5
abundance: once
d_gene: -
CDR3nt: TGTGCTAGTGGTTGGGGACGAAATGAAAAACTGTTTTTT
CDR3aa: CASGWGRNEKLFF

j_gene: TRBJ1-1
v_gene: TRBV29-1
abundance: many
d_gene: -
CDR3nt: TGCAGCGTTGTCCCAGGGTCGAATATGAACACTGAAGCTTTCTTT
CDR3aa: CSVVPGSNMNTEAFF

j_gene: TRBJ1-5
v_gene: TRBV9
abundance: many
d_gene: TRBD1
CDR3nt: TGTGCCAGCAGCGTAGTTGGAGGACAGGAACATTATAGCAATCAGCCCCAGCATTTT
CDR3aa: CASSVVGGQEHYSNQPQHF

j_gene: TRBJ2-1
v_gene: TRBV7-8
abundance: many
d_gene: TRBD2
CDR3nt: TGTGCCAGCAGCCCACCGGCCGGGACTAGCGACTCCTACAATGAGCAGTTCTTC
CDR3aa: CASSPPAGTSDSYNEQFF

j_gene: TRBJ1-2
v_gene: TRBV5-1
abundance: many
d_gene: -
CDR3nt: TGCGCCAGCAGCTTTTTAGGTCCCCCGAATGGCTACACCTTC
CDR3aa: CASSFLGPPNGYTF

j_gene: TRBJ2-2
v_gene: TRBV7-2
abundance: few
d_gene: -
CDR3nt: TGTGCCAGCAGCTTAGAGAACTCGGGAGCCGGGGAGCTGTTTTTT
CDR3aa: CASSLENSGAGELFF

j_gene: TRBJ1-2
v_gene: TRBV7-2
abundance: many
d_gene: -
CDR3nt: TGTGCCAGCAGCTTATATTCCGGCAGGGAGGTCACCTTC
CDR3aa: CASSLYSGREVTF

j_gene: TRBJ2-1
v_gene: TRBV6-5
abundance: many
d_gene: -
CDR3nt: TGTGCCAGCAGTTTCTTTTTTCGACAGGCGGAGCAGTTCTTC
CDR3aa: CASSFFFRQAEQFF

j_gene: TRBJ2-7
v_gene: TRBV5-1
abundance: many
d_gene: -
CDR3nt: TGCGCCAGCAGCGCGGGACTGATAACCTACGAGCAGTACTTC
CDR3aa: CASSAGLITYEQYF

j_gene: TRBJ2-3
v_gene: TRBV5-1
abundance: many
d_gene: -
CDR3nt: TGCGCCAGCAGCTTGGTTCAAGGGGAGAATACGCAGTATTTT
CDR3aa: CASSLVQGENTQYF

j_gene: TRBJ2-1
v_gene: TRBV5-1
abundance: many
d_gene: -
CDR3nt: TGCGCCAGCAGCTTGGCCGGGCCTGACAATGAGCAGTTCTTC
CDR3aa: CASSLAGPDNEQFF

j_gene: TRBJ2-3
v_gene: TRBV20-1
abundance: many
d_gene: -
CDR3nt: TGCAGTGCTGGGACTTCCACAGATACGCAGTATTTT
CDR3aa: CSAGTSTDTQYF

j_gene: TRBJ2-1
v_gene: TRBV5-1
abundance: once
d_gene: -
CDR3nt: TGCGCCAGCAGCTTGAATCTGGGGTACAATGAGCAGTTCTTC
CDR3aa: CASSLNLGYNEQFF

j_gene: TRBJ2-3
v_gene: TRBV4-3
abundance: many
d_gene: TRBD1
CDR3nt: TGCGCCAGCAGCCCGACAGGGCCCACAGATACGCAGTATTTT
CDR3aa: CASSPTGPTDTQYF

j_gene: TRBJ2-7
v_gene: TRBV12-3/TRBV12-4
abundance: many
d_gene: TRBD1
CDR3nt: TGTGCCAGCAGTTTCTGGGACAGGAGCGACGAGCAGTACTTC
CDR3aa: CASSFWDRSDEQYF

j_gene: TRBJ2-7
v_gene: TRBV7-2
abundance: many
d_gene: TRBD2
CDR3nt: TGTGCCAGCAGCACTATAGCGGGTCCACCCTACGAGCAGTACTTC
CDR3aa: CASSTIAGPPYEQYF

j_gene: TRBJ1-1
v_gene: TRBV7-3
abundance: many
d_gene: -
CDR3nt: TGTGCCAGCAGCTTAACGAGGGACCGTGAAGCTTTCTTT
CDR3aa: CASSLTRDREAFF